This is a list of T cell receptor beta chains from one sample in a study of CD8+CD57+ T cells in acquired aplastic anemia. TCRdb re-called the reads with MiXCR, one entry per CDR3 protein. The sample has some 200,000 distinct CDR3 sequences; just under 50% are singletons. The material sequenced was sorted CD4+, CD8+, or CD8+CD57+ T cells (not recorded which) from PBMCs. These receptors were collected from a human donor with aplastic anemia. The CDR3 runs from the conserved cysteine through the conserved F or W.

j_call	v_call	cdr3_aa
TRBJ1-1	TRBV6-2/TRBV6-3	CASRTQGAYYTEAFF
TRBJ1-2	TRBV14	CASSPVGTSFGYTF
TRBJ2-2	TRBV13	CGSRAGTNTGELFF
TRBJ2-1	TRBV28	CASSLWGGSSYNEQFF
TRBJ2-2	TRBV20-1	CSARDIGQGNTGELFF
TRBJ2-7	TRBV10-3	CASSRPPSGAYEQYF
TRBJ1-6	TRBV7-9	CASFLIFSLHF
TRBJ2-7	TRBV20-1	CSIGTSGAPYEQYF
TRBJ2-3	TRBV30	CASGGTSGRTSTDTQYF
TRBJ1-1	TRBV7-2	CASSPSGQGYIEAFF
TRBJ1-5	TRBV4-3	CASSQDWGGQPQHF
TRBJ2-2	TRBV12-3/TRBV12-4	CASKGATGELFF
TRBJ2-3	TRBV20-1	CSASRSRRSTDTQYF
TRBJ2-7	TRBV10-3	CASSLTETSYEQYF
TRBJ2-2	TRBV10-1	CASSDLREGWHTGELFF
TRBJ1-2	TRBV30	CASKADRKNYGYTF
TRBJ2-7	TRBV25-1	CASRKGSYEQYF
TRBJ1-4	TRBV5-1	CASSPGQGIGKLFF
TRBJ2-7	TRBV24-1	CATSDLLEPYEQYF
TRBJ2-2	TRBV29-1	CSVEDHAQGYTGELFF